This T cell receptor beta chain stems from a study of HIV-infected patients and healthy controls. Whole blood was used without fractionation, so all unsorted peripheral T cells were included. A roughly 2.5 ml peripheral blood sample was taken for RNA. This clonotype has a handful of counts. Its matching antigen is unknown. cDNA was made from 500 ng RNA using alpha and beta constant primers. Each of the alpha and beta chains got its own library through chain-specific third strand synthesis with indices. Each cDNA molecule was barcoded, and a single primer pair amplified each chain. Second strand DNA was synthesized using a primer at the SP2 site. TCRdb independently ran MiXCR on the 5' RACE reads; one entry per CDR3 protein. Of about 19,000 distinct CDR3 sequences listed, around 9.3% are singletons. This CDR3 has 12 amino acids. Germline V CDR1 and CDR2: MNHEY, SVGEGT. Trimming cost V 7 bases and J 4 bases, with 10 bases left between them.

Study results and limitations: Significantly higher mean Gini indices appeared in HIV-infected repertoires, possibly reflecting oligoclonality.

The sequence was collected from an adult in good health. V gene TRBV6-2 or TRBV6-3 combines with J gene TRBJ1-2; D remains ambiguous. Source material: blood. The CDR3 DNA follows: TGTGCCAGCAATGAAGCACCCTATGGCTACACCTTC. Translating gives CASNEAPYGYTF.